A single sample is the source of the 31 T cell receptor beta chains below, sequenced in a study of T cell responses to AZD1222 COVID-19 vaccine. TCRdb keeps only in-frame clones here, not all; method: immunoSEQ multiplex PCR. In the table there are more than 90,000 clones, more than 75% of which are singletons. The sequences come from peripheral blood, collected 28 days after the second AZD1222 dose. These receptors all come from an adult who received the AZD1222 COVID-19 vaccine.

The CDR3 DNA reads TGTGCCAGCAGTTTATTGGGGGCCATGGGGGGGAAAAATCAGCCCCAGCATTTT. As protein: CASSLLGAMGGKNQPQHF. The V call is TRBV27, the J call TRBJ1-5; a weak D match, TRBD1 (6 bases). The CDR3 has 18 residues. V was trimmed by 1 base and J by 4 bases, leaving 20 bases between them. Looked up from germline, CDR1 is MNHEY and CDR2 is SMNVEV (reference sequence).

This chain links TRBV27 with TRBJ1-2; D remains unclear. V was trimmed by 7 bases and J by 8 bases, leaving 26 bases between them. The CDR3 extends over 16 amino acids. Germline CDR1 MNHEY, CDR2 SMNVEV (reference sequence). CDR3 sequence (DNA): TGTGCCAGCATGGCATACTCCGGGCGTTCTTTGGCCGGCTACACCTTC. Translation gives CASMAYSGRSLAGYTF.

CDR3 sequence: CASSWPVERYTDTQYF. CDR3 in DNA: TGCGCCAGCAGCTGGCCGGTGGAGCGGTACACAGATACGCAGTATTTT. The chain has TRBV5-1 and TRBJ2-3; tentative D call: TRBD2 (5 bases). V lost 3 bases and J 2 bases, leaving 16 bases between the germline ends. The CDR3 contains 16 residues. Germline values: CDR1 SGHRS, CDR2 YFSETQ.

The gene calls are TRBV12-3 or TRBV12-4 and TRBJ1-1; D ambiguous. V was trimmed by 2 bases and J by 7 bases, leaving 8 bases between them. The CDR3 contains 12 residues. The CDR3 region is CASSLSQVEAFF. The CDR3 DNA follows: TGTGCCAGCAGTTTAAGCCAGGTTGAAGCTTTCTTT.

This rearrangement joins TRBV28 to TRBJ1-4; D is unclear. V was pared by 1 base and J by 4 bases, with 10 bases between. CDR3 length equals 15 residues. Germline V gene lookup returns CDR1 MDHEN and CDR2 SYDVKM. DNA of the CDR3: TGTGCCAGCAGTTTATCGATAGGGTTTAATGAAAAACTGTTTTTT. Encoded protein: CASSLSIGFNEKLFF. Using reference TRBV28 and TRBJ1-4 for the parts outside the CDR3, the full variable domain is DVKVTQSSRYLVKRTGEKVFLECVQDMDHENMFWYRQDPGLGLRLIYFSYDVKMKEKGDIPEGYSVSREKKERFSLILESASTNQTSMYLCASSLSIGFNEKLFFGSGTQLSVL.

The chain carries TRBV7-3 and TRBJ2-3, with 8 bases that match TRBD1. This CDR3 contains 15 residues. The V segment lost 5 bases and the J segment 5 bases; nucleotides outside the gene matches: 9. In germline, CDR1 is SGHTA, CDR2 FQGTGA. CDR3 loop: CASSAQGAKGDTQYF. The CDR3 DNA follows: TGTGCCAGCAGCGCCCAGGGGGCGAAGGGAGATACGCAGTATTTT.

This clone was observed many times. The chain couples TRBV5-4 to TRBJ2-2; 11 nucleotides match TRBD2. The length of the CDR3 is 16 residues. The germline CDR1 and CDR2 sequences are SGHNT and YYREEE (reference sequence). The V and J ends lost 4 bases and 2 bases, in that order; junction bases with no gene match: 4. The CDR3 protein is CASSPGTSGNTGELFF. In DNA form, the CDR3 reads TGTGCCAGCAGCCCCGGGACTAGCGGTAACACCGGGGAGCTGTTTTTT.

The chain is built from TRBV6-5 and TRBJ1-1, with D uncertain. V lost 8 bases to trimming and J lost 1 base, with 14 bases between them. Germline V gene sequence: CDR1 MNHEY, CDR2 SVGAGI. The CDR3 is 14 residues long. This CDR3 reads CASGREEGNTEAFF. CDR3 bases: TGTGCCAGCGGGCGGGAGGAGGGGAACACTGAAGCTTTCTTT.

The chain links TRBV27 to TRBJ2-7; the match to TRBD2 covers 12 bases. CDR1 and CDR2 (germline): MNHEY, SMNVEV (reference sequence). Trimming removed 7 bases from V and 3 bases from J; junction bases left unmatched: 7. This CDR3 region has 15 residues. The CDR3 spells CASTALAGGLYEQYF. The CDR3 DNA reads TGTGCCAGCACCGCACTAGCGGGAGGCCTCTACGAGCAGTACTTC.

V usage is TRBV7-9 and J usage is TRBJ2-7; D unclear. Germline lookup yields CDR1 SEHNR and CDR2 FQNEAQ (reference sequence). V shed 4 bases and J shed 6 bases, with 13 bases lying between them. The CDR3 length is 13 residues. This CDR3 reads CASSSQERSEQYF. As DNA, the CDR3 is TGTGCCAGCAGCTCCCAGGAGAGGAGCGAGCAGTACTTC.

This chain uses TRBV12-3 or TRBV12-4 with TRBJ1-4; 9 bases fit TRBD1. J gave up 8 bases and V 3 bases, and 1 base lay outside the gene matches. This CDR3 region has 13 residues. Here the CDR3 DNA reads TGTGCCAGCAGTTTTACAGGGGGCGAAAAACTGTTTTTT. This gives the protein CASSFTGGEKLFF.

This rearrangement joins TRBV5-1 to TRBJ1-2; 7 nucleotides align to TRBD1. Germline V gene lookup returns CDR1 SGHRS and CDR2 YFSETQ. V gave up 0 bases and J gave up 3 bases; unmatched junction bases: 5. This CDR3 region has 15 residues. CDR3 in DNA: TGCGCCAGCAGCTTGGTAGACGGACAGGACTATGGCTACACCTTC. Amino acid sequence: CASSLVDGQDYGYTF. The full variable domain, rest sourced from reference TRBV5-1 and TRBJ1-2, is KAGVTQTPRYLIKTRGQQVTLSCSPISGHRSVSWYQQTPGQGLQFLFEYFSETQRNKGNFPGRFSGRQFSNSRSEMNVSTLELGDSALYLCASSLVDGQDYGYTFGSGTRLTVV.

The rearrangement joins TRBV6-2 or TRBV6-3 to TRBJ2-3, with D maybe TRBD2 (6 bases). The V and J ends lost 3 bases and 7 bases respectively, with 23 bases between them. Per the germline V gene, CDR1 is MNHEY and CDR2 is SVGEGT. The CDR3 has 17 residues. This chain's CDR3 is CASSYSLELGDLNTQYF. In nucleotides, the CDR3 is TGTGCCAGCAGTTATAGTTTGGAACTAGGGGACTTGAATACGCAGTATTTT.

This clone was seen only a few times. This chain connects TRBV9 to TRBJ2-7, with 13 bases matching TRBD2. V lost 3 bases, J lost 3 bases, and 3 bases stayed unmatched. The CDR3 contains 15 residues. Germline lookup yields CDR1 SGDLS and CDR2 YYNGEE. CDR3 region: CASSGGLAGVYEQYF. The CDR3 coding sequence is TGTGCCAGCAGCGGAGGACTAGCGGGGGTCTACGAGCAGTACTTC.

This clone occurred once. CDR3 in amino acids: CASSYRAVGYEQYF. CDR3 in DNA: TGTGCCAGCAGTTACAGGGCAGTGGGGTACGAGCAGTACTTC. The chain uses TRBV6-2 or TRBV6-3 and TRBJ2-7, with D hard to call. The CDR3 runs 14 residues. V lost 2 bases and J lost 4, with 12 bases in between. The germline gives CDR1 MNHEY, CDR2 SVGEGT.

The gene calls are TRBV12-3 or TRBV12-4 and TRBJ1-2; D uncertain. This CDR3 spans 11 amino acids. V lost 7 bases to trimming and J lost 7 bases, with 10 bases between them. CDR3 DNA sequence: TGTGCCAGCACCTCGGAGCGTGGCTACACCTTC. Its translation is CASTSERGYTF.

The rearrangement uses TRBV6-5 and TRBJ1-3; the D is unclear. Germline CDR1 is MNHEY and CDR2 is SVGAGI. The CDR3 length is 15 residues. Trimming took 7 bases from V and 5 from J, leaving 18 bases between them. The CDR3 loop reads CASTTLKIARNTIYF. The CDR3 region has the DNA TGTGCCAGCACGACCTTGAAGATCGCTCGAAACACCATATATTTT.

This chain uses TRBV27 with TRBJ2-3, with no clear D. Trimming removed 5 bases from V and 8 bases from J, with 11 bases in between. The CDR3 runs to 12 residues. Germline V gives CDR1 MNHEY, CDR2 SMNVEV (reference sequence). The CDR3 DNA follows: TGTGCCAGCAGTCAGGCGTTTGGTACGCAGTATTTT. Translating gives CASSQAFGTQYF.

CDR3: CASSLRLGWGDEKLFF. In DNA, the CDR3 is TGTGCCAGCAGTTTGCGGTTGGGATGGGGGGATGAAAAACTGTTTTTT. J is TRBJ1-4 and V is TRBV28, with D perhaps TRBD1 (5 bases). The CDR3 loop spans 16 amino acids. V lost 3 bases and J 6 bases, leaving 17 bases between the germline ends. Germline V CDR1 and CDR2: MDHEN, SYDVKM.

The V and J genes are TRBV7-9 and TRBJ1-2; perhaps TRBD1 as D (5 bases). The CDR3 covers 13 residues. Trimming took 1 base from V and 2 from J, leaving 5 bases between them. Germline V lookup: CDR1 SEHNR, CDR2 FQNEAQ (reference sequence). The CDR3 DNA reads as TGTGCCAGCAGCTTAGGACAGAACTATGGCTACACCTTC. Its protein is CASSLGQNYGYTF.

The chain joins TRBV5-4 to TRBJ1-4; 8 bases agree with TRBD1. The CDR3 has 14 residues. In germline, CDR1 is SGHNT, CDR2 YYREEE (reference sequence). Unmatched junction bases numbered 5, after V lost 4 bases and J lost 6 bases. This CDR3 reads CASSTGTGDEKLFF. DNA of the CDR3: TGTGCCAGCAGCACCGGGACAGGAGATGAAAAACTGTTTTTT.

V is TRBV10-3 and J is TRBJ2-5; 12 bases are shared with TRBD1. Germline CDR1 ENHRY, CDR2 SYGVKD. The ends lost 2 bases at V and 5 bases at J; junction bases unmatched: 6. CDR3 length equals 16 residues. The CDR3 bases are TGTGCCATCAGTGAGAGGGGGGACAGGGGGCCGGAGACCCAGTACTTC. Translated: CAISERGDRGPETQYF.

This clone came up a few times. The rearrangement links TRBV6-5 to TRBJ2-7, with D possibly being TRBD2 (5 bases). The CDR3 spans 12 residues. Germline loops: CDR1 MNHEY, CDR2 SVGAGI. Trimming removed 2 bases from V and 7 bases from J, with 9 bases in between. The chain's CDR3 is CASSYGSGEQYF. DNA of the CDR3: TGTGCCAGCAGTTACGGATCGGGGGAGCAGTACTTC.

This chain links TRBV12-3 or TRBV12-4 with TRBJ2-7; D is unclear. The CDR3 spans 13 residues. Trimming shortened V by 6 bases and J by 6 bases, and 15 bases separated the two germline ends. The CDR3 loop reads CASREGPSAEQYF. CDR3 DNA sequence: TGTGCCAGCAGAGAAGGACCCTCGGCCGAGCAGTACTTC.

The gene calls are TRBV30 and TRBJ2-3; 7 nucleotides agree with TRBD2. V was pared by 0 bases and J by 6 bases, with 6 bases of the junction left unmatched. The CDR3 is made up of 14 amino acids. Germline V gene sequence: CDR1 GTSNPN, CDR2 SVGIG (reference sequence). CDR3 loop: CAWSVGGGSDTQYF. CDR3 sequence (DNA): TGTGCCTGGAGTGTTGGCGGGGGTAGCGATACGCAGTATTTT.

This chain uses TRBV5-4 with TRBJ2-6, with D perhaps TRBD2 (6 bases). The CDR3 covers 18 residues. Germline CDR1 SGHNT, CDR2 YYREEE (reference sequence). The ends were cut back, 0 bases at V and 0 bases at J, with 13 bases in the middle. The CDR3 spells CASSLVGGGSSGANVLTF. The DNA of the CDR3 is TGTGCCAGCAGCTTGGTGGGGGGTGGGAGCTCTGGGGCCAACGTCCTGACTTTC.

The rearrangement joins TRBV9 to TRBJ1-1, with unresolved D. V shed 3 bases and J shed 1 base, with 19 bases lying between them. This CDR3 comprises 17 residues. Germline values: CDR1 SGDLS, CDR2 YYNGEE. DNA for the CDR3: TGTGCCAGCAGCGAGGTCAAGTTTATTGACGGGAACACTGAAGCTTTCTTT. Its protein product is CASSEVKFIDGNTEAFF.

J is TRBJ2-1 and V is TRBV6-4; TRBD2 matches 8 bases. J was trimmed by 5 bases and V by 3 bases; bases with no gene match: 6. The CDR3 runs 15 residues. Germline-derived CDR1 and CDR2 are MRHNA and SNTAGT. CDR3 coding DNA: TGTGCCAGCAGTGAATCAACTAGCGGCGACAATGAGCAGTTCTTC. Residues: CASSESTSGDNEQFF.

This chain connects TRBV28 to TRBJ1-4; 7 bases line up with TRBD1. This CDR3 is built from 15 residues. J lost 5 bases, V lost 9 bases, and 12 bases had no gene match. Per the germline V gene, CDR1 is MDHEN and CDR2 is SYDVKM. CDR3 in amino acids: CASVPGQSTNEKLFF. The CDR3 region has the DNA TGTGCCAGTGTCCCGGGACAGAGTACAAATGAAAAACTGTTTTTT.

The CDR3 protein is CASSKLTGIDGGYTF. Written as DNA, the CDR3 is TGCGCCAGCAGCAAATTGACAGGTATTGACGGTGGCTACACCTTC. The rearrangement uses TRBV5-1 and TRBJ1-2, with D tentatively TRBD1 (6 bases). The germline V and J ends were trimmed by 4 bases and 7 bases, with 20 bases remaining between them. CDR1 and CDR2 from the germline V gene are SGHRS and YFSETQ. This CDR3 has 15 amino acids.

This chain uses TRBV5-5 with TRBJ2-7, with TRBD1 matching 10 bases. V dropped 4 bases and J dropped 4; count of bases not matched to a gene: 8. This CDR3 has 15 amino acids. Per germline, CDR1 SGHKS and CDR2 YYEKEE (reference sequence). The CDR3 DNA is TGTGCCAGCAGCCCCCTGGGGGACAGGGGTTACGAGCAGTACTTC. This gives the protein CASSPLGDRGYEQYF.